This T cell receptor (beta chain) was sequenced for a study of blood T cell repertoires in COVID-19. With 0 bases removed from V and 4 bases from J, the gap between germline ends came to 4 bases. From germline, CDR1 is SGDLS and CDR2 YYNGEE. CDR3 size: 12 residues. Only in-frame clones appear in the TCRdb table, and some are missing; sequencing was by immunoSEQ multiplex PCR. The sample consists of approximately 260,000 clones, about 89% of them appearing once. Recovered participants had two consecutive negative NP/OP PCR tests, healthcare professional clearance, or symptom resolution. The TCR was taken from a woman younger than 30 who had recovered from COVID-19. The sequencing input was PBMCs or T cells enriched from blood (not recorded which). The chain is built from TRBV9 and TRBJ1-1; D unclear. The CDR3 protein is CASSVDSTEAFF. The CDR3 bases are TGTGCCAGCAGCGTAGATAGCACTGAAGCTTTCTTT.